The text below deals with one T cell receptor beta chain. This clonotype occurred many times. No antigen is known for it. No qualities accompany the bases; no much larger clone lies one base away. The data stem from a study of early T cells in non-severe SARS-CoV-2 infection (dated by TCRdb to the early 2020s). About the investigation overall: TCR sequencing used bulk RNA from unsorted whole blood, so alpha and beta chains could not be paired. General conclusions and limits of the study: VDJdb matching was skewed toward anti-spike CD8 responses and likely underestimated virus-specific expansions by missing private and CD4 specificities.

Library creation used 5' RACE. TCRdb shows the sequencer as NextSeq 500. To correct for sequencing error and PCR bias, the TCR library protocol tagged individual cDNA molecules with unique molecular identifiers. Both TCR alpha and beta chains were sequenced, and tight co-correlation was observed between alpha and beta sequence abundances in each sample. The paper's processing steps were these. Decombinator V4 was used to perform V gene, J gene and CDR3 annotation of TCR sequences. TCRs were defined as expanded if a significant change between any two time points was detected under a Poisson model with p below 0.0001. TCR abundances were normalised to the total number of TCRs sequenced in each sample and reported as counts per million. VDJdb, accessed 1 November 2021, was searched for CMV, EBV and SARS-CoV-2 annotated TCRs, excluding TCRs annotated for multiple antigens. TCRdb trimmed the raw reads at Q25, called clones with MiXCR and kept productive beta chains. Entries that share a CDR3 protein sequence are merged under the most common genes and DNA. For this entry, the V and J calls and clone size follow TCRdb and not the study's own pipeline. The sample has some 77,000 distinct CDR3 sequences on record, more than 4% of them singletons. The ten most abundant clones make up about 7% of the sample.

Set within a cohort of healthcare workers in London, UK, this nested case-control study involved weekly PCR testing of nasopharyngeal swabs along with blood sampling. Between 23 and 31 March 2020, the week of the UK lockdown, healthcare workers were enrolled and then followed up weekly for as long as 16 weeks. The clonotype comes from an adult who was a healthcare worker with PCR-confirmed SARS-CoV-2 infection or an uninfected control (not recorded which). This material consisted of whole blood, taken at baseline.

The DNA sequence is TGCAGTGCTAGCCACAGGGGCGGGGAGACCCAGTACTTC. This gives the protein CSASHRGGETQYF. This receptor chain uses TRBV20-1 and TRBJ2-5, and TRBD1 aligns with 7 junction nucleotides. Here V drops 3 bases and J drops 5 bases, and the junction holds 6 bases not matched to any gene. Spanning cysteine to phenylalanine, the CDR3 consists of 13 amino acids. The kept DNA is CDR3 alone, 39 bases in frame from the first base. Taken from the germline V gene (reference sequence), the CDR1 and CDR2 loops are DFQATT and SNEGSKA.